The table lists the clone carrying this TCR beta chain with a few counts. Germline-derived CDR1 and CDR2 are SGHRS and YFSETQ. The CDR3 runs 17 residues. J gave up 4 bases and V 4 bases, and 13 bases lay outside the gene matches. A 5'RACE template-switching step, the method used to make TCR cDNA, added a universal primer site and UMIs. TCRdb called the 5' RACE reads again in MiXCR, with one record for every CDR3 protein. The table records over 85,000 distinct CDR3 sequences, 8% to 10% of them present only once. These data come from a study of T cells after yellow fever vaccination. Looking at the study overall: Fractions low in cell number were prepared with SMART-Seq v4 Ultra Low Input.

Study results and limitations: High-abundance clonotypes from the bulk population could contaminate FACS-sorted repertoires. Most primary-vaccination clones recurred post-booster (more than 95% CD4, around 90% CD8).

The chain combines TRBV5-1 with TRBJ2-5, with TRBD1 matching over 10 bases. Material: CD8+ T cells not binding an NS4B(214-222) dextramer, sorted from PBMCs, obtained more than 14 days after the first yellow fever vaccination. This TCR derives from a man between 18 and 35 years old who received the YFV17D yellow fever vaccine. The chain's CDR3 is CASSHKLLDRGPETQYF. The CDR3 DNA sequence: TGCGCCAGCAGCCATAAGCTTCTAGACAGGGGGCCAGAGACCCAGTACTTC.